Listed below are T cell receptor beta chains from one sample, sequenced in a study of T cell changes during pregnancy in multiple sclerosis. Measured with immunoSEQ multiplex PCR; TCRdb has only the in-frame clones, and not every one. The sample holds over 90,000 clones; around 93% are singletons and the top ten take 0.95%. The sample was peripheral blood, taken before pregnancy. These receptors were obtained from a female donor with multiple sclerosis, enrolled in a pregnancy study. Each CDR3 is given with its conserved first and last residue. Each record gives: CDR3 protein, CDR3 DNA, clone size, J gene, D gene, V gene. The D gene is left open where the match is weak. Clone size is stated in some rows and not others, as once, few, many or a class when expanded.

CASSDGAVPQPQHF,TGCGCCAGCAGTGATGGGGCAGTTCCTCAGCCCCAGCATTTT,-,TRBJ1-5,-,TRBV10-1
CASTPGLANYGYTF,TGTGCCAGCACACCGGGACTTGCTAACTATGGCTACACCTTC,few,TRBJ1-2,-,TRBV2
CASSQTSGSSYEQYF,TGTGCCAGCAGCCAGACTAGCGGGAGCTCCTACGAGCAGTACTTC,-,TRBJ2-7,TRBD2,TRBV4-2
CASSLSGVYEQYF,TGCGCCAGCAGCTTATCGGGGGTCTACGAGCAGTACTTC,-,TRBJ2-7,-,TRBV5-1
CSVTSGQGGGQPQHF,TGCAGCGTGACCTCGGGACAGGGAGGCGGTCAGCCCCAGCATTTT,-,TRBJ1-5,TRBD1,TRBV29-1
CASSQRGGAITEAFF,TGTGCCAGCAGCCAGAGGGGGGGGGCGATAACTGAAGCTTTCTTT,-,TRBJ1-1,-,TRBV7-8
CASSLLGTGTYEQYF,TGCGCCAGCAGCTTGTTAGGGACAGGGACCTACGAGCAGTACTTC,-,TRBJ2-7,TRBD1,TRBV5-1
CASSPTENYEQYF,TGTGCCAGCTCACCGACAGAAAACTACGAGCAGTACTTC,-,TRBJ2-7,-,TRBV18
CASSPSGQASYEQYF,TGTGCCAGCTCACCCTCGGGACAGGCGTCCTACGAGCAGTACTTC,-,TRBJ2-7,TRBD1,TRBV18
CASSVGPGNQPQHF,TGTGCCAGCAGCGTAGGCCCGGGGAATCAGCCCCAGCATTTT,-,TRBJ1-5,-,TRBV7-9
CAWSGMGGSYNEQFF,TGTGCCTGGAGTGGAATGGGCGGGTCCTACAATGAGCAGTTCTTC,-,TRBJ2-1,-,TRBV30
CASSFIQGAITEAFF,TGTGCCAGCAGTTTTATACAGGGGGCGATCACTGAAGCTTTCTTT,-,TRBJ1-1,TRBD1,TRBV6-6
CASSSGLALTDTQYF,TGTGCCAGCAGCTCTGGACTAGCTCTCACAGATACGCAGTATTTT,-,TRBJ2-3,TRBD2,TRBV7-3
CASSLGEETQYF,TGTGCCAGCAGCCTGGGAGAAGAGACCCAGTACTTC,-,TRBJ2-5,-,TRBV5-4
CASSEPGGPGELFF,TGTGCCAGCAGCGAACCGGGGGGGCCCGGGGAGCTGTTTTTT,-,TRBJ2-2,TRBD2,TRBV6-6
CASSLKPQTSGRAKDTQYF,TGTGCCAGCTCATTAAAACCCCAAACTAGCGGGAGGGCCAAAGATACGCAGTATTTT,-,TRBJ2-3,TRBD2,TRBV27
CASSIRRDEQYF,TGTGCCTCGTCGATAAGGAGAGACGAGCAGTACTTC,-,TRBJ2-7,-,TRBV19
CASTSGTGVDEQYF,TGTGCCAGTACCTCCGGGACAGGGGTGGACGAGCAGTACTTC,-,TRBJ2-7,TRBD1,TRBV19
CASSLGEGGGSEAFF,TGTGCCAGCAGCCTCGGGGAAGGGGGGGGGTCAGAAGCTTTCTTT,-,TRBJ1-1,-,TRBV11-3
CASSKTGGGEKLFF,TGTGCCAGCAGTAAGACAGGGGGAGGGGAAAAACTGTTTTTT,-,TRBJ1-4,TRBD1,TRBV2
CASSLVRQGANYGYTF,TGCGCCAGCAGCTTGGTTCGACAGGGGGCGAACTATGGCTACACCTTC,-,TRBJ1-2,TRBD1,TRBV5-1
CAISETTGGFNEKLFF,TGTGCCATCAGTGAGACGACAGGGGGTTTTAATGAAAAACTGTTTTTT,-,TRBJ1-4,TRBD1,TRBV10-3
CSAGQYEQYF,TGCAGTGCTGGTCAGTACGAGCAGTACTTC,-,TRBJ2-7,-,TRBV20-1
CASSLELAGGNIQYF,TGTGCCAGCAGCTTAGAACTAGCGGGAGGAAACATTCAGTACTTC,-,TRBJ2-4,TRBD2,TRBV7-2
CASSIPSGLTDTQYF,TGTGCCAGTAGTATCCCTAGCGGACTCACAGATACGCAGTATTTT,-,TRBJ2-3,TRBD2,TRBV19
CASSLRGRSTDTQYF,TGTGCCAGCAGCTTGCGGGGTCGTAGCACAGATACGCAGTATTTT,-,TRBJ2-3,-,TRBV11-2
CASSQAGSEKLFF,TGTGCCAGCAGTCAGGCGGGATCTGAAAAACTGTTTTTT,-,TRBJ1-4,-,TRBV6-5
CASTDFDTQYF,TGCGCCAGCACCGACTTTGATACGCAGTATTTT,-,TRBJ2-3,-,TRBV5-1
CASSQDIGGREKLFF,TGCGCCAGCAGCCAAGATATCGGGGGGCGAGAAAAACTGTTTTTT,-,TRBJ1-4,-,TRBV4-3
CATQGNPQETQYF,TGCGCCACCCAGGGGAACCCACAAGAGACCCAGTACTTC,-,TRBJ2-5,-,TRBV5-1
CASSEGGATYNSPLHF,TGTGCCAGCAGTGAAGGGGGGGCAACCTATAATTCACCCCTCCACTTT,-,TRBJ1-6,-,TRBV25-1
CASRSGAGVTDTQYF,TGTGCCAGCAGGTCGGGAGCGGGAGTAACAGATACGCAGTATTTT,-,TRBJ2-3,TRBD2,TRBV2
CAQGEGNYGYTF,TGTGCCCAAGGGGAGGGGAACTATGGCTACACCTTC,once,TRBJ1-2,-,TRBV10-3
CASSLAGPGNTIYF,TGTGCCAGCAGCTTAGCGGGTCCCGGAAACACCATATATTTT,-,TRBJ1-3,-,TRBV11-2
CASSQGGRDGYTF,TGCGCCAGCAGCCAAGGGGGGCGCGATGGCTACACCTTC,few,TRBJ1-2,-,TRBV4-1
CASSLGDRRSYEQYF,TGCGCCAGCAGCTTGGGGGACAGGCGGTCCTACGAGCAGTACTTC,-,TRBJ2-7,TRBD1,TRBV5-1
CASSIRENEQYF,TGTGCCAGCAGTATAAGGGAGAACGAGCAGTACTTC,-,TRBJ2-7,-,TRBV28
CASSLVRDEQYF,TGCGCCAGCAGCTTGGTCCGGGACGAGCAGTACTTC,-,TRBJ2-7,-,TRBV5-1
CASSLQGGYGYTF,TGTGCCAGCAGTTTACAGGGCGGATACGGCTACACCTTC,-,TRBJ1-2,-,TRBV28
CASSHWTGKVEAFF,TGTGCCAGCAGCCACTGGACAGGGAAAGTTGAAGCTTTCTTT,-,TRBJ1-1,TRBD1,TRBV11-2
CASSLEQGTDTQYF,TGTGCCAGCAGTTTAGAGCAGGGCACGGATACGCAGTATTTT,-,TRBJ2-3,-,TRBV6-5
CATSRAGTGELFF,TGTGCCACCAGCAGAGCAGGGACCGGGGAGCTGTTTTTT,-,TRBJ2-2,-,TRBV15
CASSLDSLNTEAFF,TGCGCCAGCAGCTTGGACAGTTTGAACACTGAAGCTTTCTTT,-,TRBJ1-1,-,TRBV5-1
CASSPFGQAGANVLTF,TGTGCCAGCTCACCATTCGGACAAGCTGGGGCCAACGTCCTGACTTTC,-,TRBJ2-6,-,TRBV18
CASSLLQGYEQYF,TGCGCCAGCAGCCTTTTACAGGGATACGAGCAGTACTTC,once,TRBJ2-7,-,TRBV4-1
CASRGRTGDYGYTF,TGTGCCAGTAGGGGACGGACAGGGGACTATGGCTACACCTTC,-,TRBJ1-2,TRBD1,TRBV19
CASSPLDRGRGYTF,TGTGCCAGCAGTCCCCTTGACAGGGGCCGGGGCTACACCTTC,-,TRBJ1-2,TRBD1,TRBV27